This T cell receptor (beta chain) was recorded in a study of immune evolution from preneoplasia to lung adenocarcinoma. V shed 6 bases and J shed 5 bases, with 18 bases lying between them. Germline V CDR1 and CDR2: LNHDA, SQIVND (reference sequence). The CDR3 spans 15 residues. TCRdb keeps only in-frame clones here, not all; method: immunoSEQ multiplex PCR. The sample holds approximately 11,000 clones, roughly 85% seen once. The source is a person between 65 and 80 years old with invasive lung adenocarcinoma. Material for sequencing was FFPE invasive lung adenocarcinoma tissue. This chain connects TRBV19 to TRBJ2-3, with D perhaps TRBD1 or TRBD2 (5 bases each). The DNA of the CDR3 is TGTGCCAGTAGCCCAGGGCCGACTATGGGAGATACGCAGTATTTT. Its translation is CASSPGPTMGDTQYF.